Listed below are T cell receptor beta chains from one sample, sequenced in a study of identical twins. TCRdb reprocessed the 5' RACE reads via MiXCR and lists one record per CDR3 protein. Among over 550,000 distinct CDR3 sequences listed, just over 7% were seen once. The same data also contributed to another study, on yellow fever vaccine responses in identical twins.

The source material was PBMCs. The receptor set was obtained from a woman younger than 35 in good health. Each CDR3 is given with its conserved first and last residue. A D gene is named only where the DNA matches it firmly. Clone sizes are given selectively: once, few, many, or a class where the clone is expanded.

NA	TRBD1	TRBJ2-3	TRBV2	TGTGCCAGCAGTGCTCAGGGGGCTGGCACAGATACGCAGTATTTT	CASSAQGAGTDTQYF
few	NA	TRBJ2-3	TRBV5-1	TGCGCCAGCAGCTCCAACCCGGCAGGGGTCGCCGATACGCAGTATTTT	CASSSNPAGVADTQYF
NA	NA	TRBJ2-1	TRBV19	TGTGCCCCTGGTGAACAGGCGGAAAATGAGCAGTTCTTC	CAPGEQAENEQFF
few	TRBD1	TRBJ1-1	TRBV25-1	TGTGCCAGCAGTTCTGGGACAGGGTCTGAAGCTTTCTTT	CASSSGTGSEAFF
few	NA	TRBJ1-5	TRBV20-1	TGCAGTGCTAGAGATGGGGGGGGGGCTCAGCCCCAGCATTTT	CSARDGGGAQPQHF
few	TRBD1	TRBJ1-1	TRBV12-3/TRBV12-4	TGTGCCAGCAGTTTAAGGGGACAGGGGTCTGAAGCTTTCTTT	CASSLRGQGSEAFF
many	TRBD1	TRBJ1-1	TRBV7-6	TGTGCCAGCACCCCGACAGGGGGGAACACTGAAGCTTTCTTT	CASTPTGGNTEAFF
NA	NA	TRBJ2-1	TRBV3-1	TGTGCCAGCAGCCAAAACAGAGCTCGTTACAATGAGCAGTTCTTC	CASSQNRARYNEQFF
NA	NA	TRBJ1-2	TRBV29-1	TGCAGCGTTGAATTAGGGGACGAAAACTATGGCTACACCTTC	CSVELGDENYGYTF
few	NA	TRBJ1-1	TRBV4-1	TGCGCCAGCAGCCAAGAACTCACTGAAGCTTTCTTT	CASSQELTEAFF
NA	NA	TRBJ2-1	TRBV5-1	TGCGCCAGCAGCCTTTCCACGGTAGGTGATGAGCAGTTCTTC	CASSLSTVGDEQFF
many	NA	TRBJ2-7	TRBV3-1	TGTGCCAGCAGCCGATCCTCGAGTTCCTACGAGCAGTACTTC	CASSRSSSSYEQYF
few	TRBD2	TRBJ2-1	TRBV12-3/TRBV12-4	TGTGCCAGCACCTTTAGCGGGGGGGCGTACAATGAGCAGTTCTTC	CASTFSGGAYNEQFF
many	NA	TRBJ2-3	TRBV29-1	TGCAGCGTTGAAATTTCTAGCACAGATACGCAGTATTTT	CSVEISSTDTQYF
few	NA	TRBJ2-6	TRBV19	TGTGCCAGTAGTATTATTGGTTCAGGGGCCAACGTCCTGACTTTC	CASSIIGSGANVLTF
many	NA	TRBJ1-6	TRBV4-1	TGCGCCAGCAGCCCCGGGAGGGTGGCTTCACCCCTCCACTTT	CASSPGRVASPLHF
NA	TRBD2	TRBJ2-1	TRBV2	TGTGCCAGCACGCGGGAGGTAATGTACAATGAGCAGTTCTTC	CASTREVMYNEQFF
few	TRBD1	TRBJ2-5	TRBV7-9	TGTGCCAGCAGCTTTCCGGGACAGGAGCAAGAGACCCAGTACTTC	CASSFPGQEQETQYF
few	TRBD2	TRBJ2-2	TRBV5-6	TGTGCCAGCAGCTTTTCTTATGGTACTAGCGGGGGACTGAACACCGGGGAGCTGTTTTTT	CASSFSYGTSGGLNTGELFF
few	NA	TRBJ2-1	TRBV15	TGTGCCACCAGCAGAGATCTAGCCGGCTACAATGAGCAGTTCTTC	CATSRDLAGYNEQFF
many	NA	TRBJ1-1	TRBV12-3/TRBV12-4	TGCGCCAGCAGTTTTAGTGGTGAAGCTTTCTTT	CASSFSGEAFF
few	TRBD2	TRBJ2-1	TRBV20-1	TGCAGTGCTAGAGTGGCAGCGGGGGGGCACAATGAGCAGTTCTTC	CSARVAAGGHNEQFF
NA	NA	TRBJ2-5	TRBV20-1	TGCAGTGCCTATGGTGGAGGAGAGACCCAGTACTTC	CSAYGGGETQYF